This TCR beta chain was documented in a study of beta chain features in type 1 diabetes. Findings of the study overall: When Type 1 diabetes patients were examined, their TCRB CDR3s proved moderately but significantly shorter in all four CD4+ subsets.

This clone was observed a handful of times. The antigen remains undetermined. Staining for CD45RO/CCR7/CD25/CD127/CD95/CD27 allowed sorting of CD4+ naive, central memory, regulatory and stem cell-like memory cells. Expressed TCRB transcripts were sequenced because the isolated RNA had all been reverse transcribed beforehand. Generated by immunoSEQ multiplex PCR, the TCRdb table keeps only in-frame clones and is missing some. Of around 260,000 clones listed, about a fifth are singletons. V shed 4 bases, J shed 1 base, and the junction held 8 bases outside the gene matches. Germline assignment: CDR1 SGHNT and CDR2 YYREEE (reference sequence). The CDR3 spans 15 residues.

The chain joins TRBV5-4 to TRBJ2-7, with 7 bases matching TRBD2. Source material: naive CD4+ T cells from blood. The origin of this receptor is a woman aged 40 to 50 with type 1 diabetes. The CDR3 region is CASSPQVGGSYEQYF. CDR3 coding DNA: TGTGCCAGCAGCCCACAGGTGGGGGGGTCCTACGAGCAGTACTTC. Full variable domain (remainder filled in from reference TRBV5-4 and TRBJ2-7): ETGVTQSPTHLIKTRGQQVTLRCSSQSGHNTVSWYQQALGQGPQFIFQYYREEENGRGNFPPRFSGLQFPNYSSELNVNALELDDSALYLCASSPQVGGSYEQYFGPGTRLTVT.